This entry lists 8 T cell receptor beta chains sequenced from one sample in a study of response to subunit inactivated influenza vaccine (dated by TCRdb to the late 2010s). The library was obtained by RT-PCR. Sequenced using an Illumina HiSeq 2500. Using fastp trimming at Q25 and MiXCR clonotype assembly, TCRdb reanalyzed the public sequencing data and kept in-frame beta chains. One record per CDR3 amino acid sequence lists the most common genes and DNA. Here the sample has 500,000 to 600,000 distinct CDR3 sequences; more than 15% occur a single time. The top ten clonotypes cover approximately 3% of the sample. The material sequenced was CD4+ T cells sorted from PBMCs, taken about 24 months after vaccination. The receptors originated from a man in his fifties or sixties who received an inactivated influenza vaccine. Donor details come from another sample of the same person, matched by shared clones.

The gene calls are TRBV27 and TRBJ2-7; D perhaps matches TRBD1 (6 bases). The V end lost 4 bases, the J end lost 5 bases, and 12 bases lay between the germline ends. The CDR3 covers 13 residues. CDR1 and CDR2 (germline): MNHEY, SMNVEV (reference sequence). The CDR3 loop reads CASSWAGANEQYF. CDR3 DNA: TGTGCCAGCAGTTGGGCAGGGGCCAACGAGCAGTACTTC.

The rearrangement links TRBV18 to TRBJ2-2; D is possibly TRBD1 (5 bases). CDR1 is KGHSH and CDR2 is LQKENI in the germline V gene. The CDR3 length is 16 residues. V lost 1 base, J lost 0 bases, and 9 bases lay in between. For the CDR3, the DNA is TGTGCCAGCTCACCACTGGAGACAGCGAACACCGGGGAGCTGTTTTTT. Protein: CASSPLETANTGELFF.

The gene calls are TRBV9 and TRBJ2-2; 12 nucleotides match TRBD2. J lost 4 bases, V lost 0 bases, and 4 bases had no gene match. The CDR3 runs to 17 residues. CDR1 is SGDLS and CDR2 is YYNGEE in the germline V gene. The CDR3 DNA sequence: TGTGCCAGCAGCGTAGTGACTAGCGGGAGTTTCACCGGGGAGCTGTTTTTT. Its translation: CASSVVTSGSFTGELFF.

V and J are TRBV4-3 and TRBJ2-7; D is possibly TRBD2 (6 bases). The CDR3 is 15 residues long. Per germline, CDR1 LGHNA and CDR2 YSLEER. The V gene lost 4 bases and the J gene lost 3 bases, with 16 bases spanning the gap. In nucleotides, the CDR3 is TGCGCCAGCAGCCGCCTACGGGGACTGATCTACGAGCAGTACTTC. Amino acids: CASSRLRGLIYEQYF.

This clonotype has more than one count but fewer than ten. The CDR3 loop is CASSPGLAGEFEQYF. The CDR3, as DNA: TGTGCCAGCAGTCCGGGGCTAGCGGGAGAGTTCGAGCAGTACTTC. V usage is TRBV5-5 and J usage is TRBJ2-7, with TRBD2 matching 10 bases. CDR1 is SGHKS, CDR2 YYEKEE, per germline (reference sequence). Losses at the gene ends were 5 bases for V and 6 bases for J; bases not matched to a gene: 11. The CDR3 has 15 residues.

This chain uses TRBV4-1 with TRBJ2-1; D uncertain. From germline, CDR1 is MGHRA and CDR2 YSYEKL. V lost 0 bases to trimming and J lost 8 bases, with 14 bases between them. The CDR3 loop spans 15 amino acids. The CDR3: CASSQEPDLYYEQFF. The CDR3 coding sequence is TGCGCCAGCAGCCAAGAGCCAGATTTATACTATGAGCAGTTCTTC.

The chain carries TRBV3-1 and TRBJ2-7; D gene ambiguous. CDR1 and CDR2 (germline): LGHDT, YNNKEL (reference sequence). The CDR3 is 11 residues long. V dropped 2 bases and J dropped 4 bases, with 3 bases sitting between them. The CDR3 bases are TGTGCCAGCAGCCAAATGTACGAGCAGTACTTC. This translates into CASSQMYEQYF.

The chain carries TRBV7-6 and TRBJ2-5, with TRBD2 as a possible D gene (6 bases). Per the germline V gene, CDR1 is SGHVS and CDR2 is FNYEAQ. The CDR3 consists of 18 residues. V was shortened by 5 bases and J by 0 bases, with 22 bases between the two germline ends. The CDR3 protein is CASSPSWGVTSNQETQYF. CDR3 coding DNA: TGTGCCAGCAGCCCCTCATGGGGGGTTACTAGCAACCAAGAGACCCAGTACTTC.